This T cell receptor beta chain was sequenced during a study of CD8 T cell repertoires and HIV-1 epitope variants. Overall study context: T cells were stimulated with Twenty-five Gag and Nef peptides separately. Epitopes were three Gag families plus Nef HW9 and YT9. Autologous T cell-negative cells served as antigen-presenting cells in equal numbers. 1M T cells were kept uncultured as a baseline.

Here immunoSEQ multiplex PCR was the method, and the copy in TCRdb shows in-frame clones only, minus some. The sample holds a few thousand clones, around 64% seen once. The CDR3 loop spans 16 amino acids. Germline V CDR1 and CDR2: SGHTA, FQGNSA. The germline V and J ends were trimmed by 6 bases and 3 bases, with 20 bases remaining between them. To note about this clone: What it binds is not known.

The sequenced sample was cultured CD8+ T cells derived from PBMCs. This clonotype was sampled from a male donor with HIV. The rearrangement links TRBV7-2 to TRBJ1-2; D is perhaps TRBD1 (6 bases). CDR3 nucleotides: TGTGCCAGCAGTACCACATCGGGGGGCCTTTACTATGGCTACACCTTC. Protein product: CASSTTSGGLYYGYTF.